Described below is a single T cell receptor (beta chain) sequence and its context. The repertoire was sequenced with immunoSEQ multiplex PCR; TCRdb's copy has only in-frame clones and lacks some. The table records about 350,000 clones, 88% of them present only once. Trimming left V 0 bases short and J 0 bases short, with 14 bases between. The CDR3 spans 18 residues. Germline lookup yields CDR1 LNHDA and CDR2 SQIVND (reference sequence). These data are taken from a study of Ad26.COV2.S vaccination and SARS-CoV-2 variants. Stated treatment: roughly 19 received Ad26.COV2.S at low or high dose, single or two shots; about 5 received placebo; per-sample allocation not given. Each sample was drawn 63 days after the first injection (of vaccine or placebo). Expression of Wuhan-strain SARS-CoV-2 spike came from the Ad26 vector that formed the vaccine.

This sequence was found in a person aged 18-60 years who received the Ad26.COV2.S COVID-19 vaccine or a placebo. The chain is built from TRBV19 and TRBJ1-4, with D unresolved. The sample was peripheral blood, taken in a trial of Ad26.COV2.S vaccine versus placebo. CDR3 protein: CASSIDHGGLATNEKLFF. In DNA form, the CDR3 reads TGTGCCAGTAGTATAGATCACGGAGGGCTCGCAACTAATGAAAAACTGTTTTTT. The full variable domain, completed using reference TRBV19 and TRBJ1-4, is DGGITQSPKYLFRKEGQNVTLSCEQNLNHDAMYWYRQDPGQGLRLIYYSQIVNDFQKGDIAEGYSVSREKKESFPLTVTSAQKNPTAFYLCASSIDHGGLATNEKLFFGSGTQLSVL.